The present T cell receptor beta chain was sequenced within a study of Tregs in tolerant kidney transplant recipients. CDR3 length: 12 amino acids. Here immunoSEQ multiplex PCR was the method, and the copy in TCRdb shows in-frame clones only, minus some. The table records about 46,000 clones, less than 95% of them present only once. The clonotype was recovered from a human donor in good health. Sample: Tregs from blood. The chain joins TRBV21-1 to TRBJ2-5; the table's D call of TRBD2 was not tested on the DNA. TRBV21-1 is a pseudogene. In nucleotides, the CDR3 is TGTGCCAGCAGCAAGCGTAAAGAGACCCAGTACTTC. It codes for CASSKRKETQYF.